The 14 T cell receptor beta chains presented below share a single source sample, sequenced in a study of OX40 agonist ivuxolimab in advanced cancers. Library preparation used the immunoSEQ multiplex PCR assay. TCRdb retrieved this table from immuneACCESS and kept in-frame rearrangements only. Not all clones are present; in checked studies, unresolved V genes account for under half, and no reason is known for the remainder. This sample gives some 65,000 clones in total; 75% to 80% of them show up just once. In total, the top ten clones hold 1.6% of the sample. The specimen comprised CD4+ or CD8+ T cells sorted from blood, sampled in a trial of the OX40 agonist ivuxolimab. The receptor set was obtained from an adult with an advanced solid tumor such as melanoma, head and neck, liver or kidney cancer.

This chain connects TRBV14 to TRBJ2-7; TRBD1 matches 8 bases. Germline V CDR1 and CDR2: SGHDN, FVKESK. This CDR3 is 16 amino acids long. Trimming took 0 bases from V and 1 from J; bases not matched to a gene: 5. The CDR3 is CASSQDARGLSYEQYF. Written as DNA, the CDR3 is TGTGCCAGCAGCCAAGACGCCAGGGGGCTTTCCTACGAGCAGTACTTC.

The chain combines TRBV11-2 with TRBJ1-6; 9 nucleotides line up with TRBD1. Trimming took 5 bases from V and 8 from J; bases not matched to a gene: 13. This CDR3 is built from 17 residues. Per germline, CDR1 SGHAT and CDR2 FQNNGV. CDR3 nucleotide sequence: TGTGCCAGCAGCCCACAGGGGGCAGGGCGCCTTTATTCACCCCTCCACTTT. Amino acid sequence: CASSPQGAGRLYSPLHF.

The V gene is TRBV7-9, the J gene TRBJ1-2, with 8 bases fitting TRBD1. V lost 5 bases to trimming and J lost 5 bases; unmatched junction nucleotides: 10. Per the germline V gene, CDR1 is SEHNR and CDR2 is FQNEAQ (reference sequence). CDR3 length: 15 amino acids. The CDR3 nucleotides read TGTGCCAGCAGCCCGGGACAGGCCGAGACTTATGGCTACACCTTC. This codes for CASSPGQAETYGYTF.

The V call is TRBV4-1, the J call TRBJ2-7; 8 nucleotides line up with TRBD1. The V gene's germline CDR1 is MGHRA and CDR2 YSYEKL. The V gene end was trimmed by 4 bases and the J gene end by 0 bases; junction bases not matched to a gene: 8. This CDR3 is built from 16 residues. The CDR3 bases are TGCGCCAGCAGCCCAATTGGACAGGGATTCTCCTACGAGCAGTACTTC. It encodes CASSPIGQGFSYEQYF.

The rearrangement links TRBV18 to TRBJ2-7; D not resolved. V gave up 1 base and J gave up 4 bases, with 5 bases separating them. The germline V gene encodes CDR1 KGHSH and CDR2 LQKENI. The CDR3 spans 12 residues. CDR3 DNA sequence: TGTGCCAGCTCACCACTAGGGTACGAGCAGTACTTC. Translating it yields CASSPLGYEQYF.

This rearrangement joins TRBV27 to TRBJ2-1; no firm D call. The V gene's germline CDR1 is MNHEY and CDR2 SMNVEV (reference sequence). This CDR3 comprises 14 residues. The V and J ends lost 3 bases and 0 bases respectively, with 6 bases between them. The CDR3 loop reads CASSFLSSYNEQFF. Written as DNA, the CDR3 is TGTGCCAGCAGTTTCCTGAGCTCCTACAATGAGCAGTTCTTC.

The gene calls are TRBV28 and TRBJ2-3, with D perhaps TRBD1 or TRBD2 (5 bases each). The CDR3 runs 15 residues. Per the germline V gene, CDR1 is MDHEN and CDR2 is SYDVKM. Trimming took 6 bases from V and 6 from J, leaving 19 bases between them. CDR3 region: CASSQQDQGGDTQYF. CDR3 DNA: TGTGCCAGCAGCCAACAGGACCAGGGCGGGGATACGCAGTATTTT. The variable domain in full, with the rest retrieved from reference TRBV28 and TRBJ2-3, is DVKVTQSSRYLVKRTGEKVFLECVQDMDHENMFWYRQDPGLGLRLIYFSYDVKMKEKGDIPEGYSVSREKKERFSLILESASTNQTSMYLCASSQQDQGGDTQYFGPGTRLTVL.

The chain has TRBV18 and TRBJ2-3; no firm D call. The CDR3 consists of 14 residues. Per the germline V gene, CDR1 is KGHSH and CDR2 is LQKENI. Trimming cost V 0 bases and J 4 bases, with 8 bases left between them. The CDR3 protein is CASSPPGLPDTQYF. DNA for the CDR3: TGTGCCAGCTCACCACCAGGCCTCCCAGATACGCAGTATTTT.

This rearrangement joins TRBV29-1 to TRBJ2-1; D is uncertain. The V end was cut by 5 bases, the J end by 6 bases, with 11 bases between. Germline CDR1 is SQVTM and CDR2 is ANQGSEA. The CDR3 is 12 amino acids. CDR3 sequence reads: CSVRDSGNEQFF. DNA for the CDR3: TGCAGCGTTCGAGACTCGGGCAATGAGCAGTTCTTC.

The CDR3 protein is CSAAGPLGYTF. The CDR3, as DNA: TGCAGTGCCGCCGGACCTCTTGGCTACACCTTC. The chain links TRBV20-1 to TRBJ1-2, with D unresolved. Germline V gene lookup returns CDR1 DFQATT and CDR2 SNEGSKA (reference sequence). Between the trimmed V and J ends, which lost 6 bases and 7 bases, there was a span of 12 bases. The CDR3 sequence is 11 residues long.

This clone was recorded many times. This chain uses TRBV18 with TRBJ1-1, with a weak D call TRBD1 (5 bases). Trimming cost V 1 base and J 11 bases, with 11 bases left between them. This CDR3 has 12 amino acids. CDR1 KGHSH and CDR2 LQKENI come from the germline V gene. This CDR3 reads CASSPRTGEAFF. CDR3 nucleotide sequence: TGTGCCAGCTCACCACGAACGGGGGAGGCTTTCTTT.

The chain has TRBV5-1 and TRBJ2-3, with TRBD2 identical over 10 bases. The CDR3 is made up of 20 amino acids. Germline V gene lookup returns CDR1 SGHRS and CDR2 YFSETQ. V trimming: 2 bases; J trimming: 4 bases; junction bases outside the gene matches: 19. The CDR3 nucleotides read TGCGCCAGCAGCTTTAGCCCTTCCAGCGGGGGGGCCGGTGGGGCAGATACGCAGTATTTT. Encoded protein: CASSFSPSSGGAGGADTQYF.

This clone was seen more than once but under ten times. The chain joins TRBV18 to TRBJ1-2; 7 bases map to TRBD1. The V gene's germline CDR1 is KGHSH and CDR2 LQKENI. This CDR3 has 14 residues. V lost 8 bases to trimming and J lost 3 bases; unmatched junction nucleotides: 9. In nucleotides, the CDR3 is TGTGCCAGCACACTACAGGGGCAAGACTATGGCTACACCTTC. This codes for CASTLQGQDYGYTF.

This rearrangement joins TRBV5-1 to TRBJ2-2, with a tentative D call TRBD2 (6 bases). Per germline, CDR1 SGHRS and CDR2 YFSETQ. V was trimmed by 4 bases and J by 7 bases, leaving 20 bases between them. The CDR3 contains 16 residues. CDR3 loop: CASSQKRAGIGGELFF. The CDR3 DNA reads TGCGCCAGCAGCCAAAAGCGGGCCGGGATAGGCGGGGAGCTGTTTTTT. Supplemented by reference TRBV5-1 and TRBJ2-2, the full variable domain reads KAGVTQTPRYLIKTRGQQVTLSCSPISGHRSVSWYQQTPGQGLQFLFEYFSETQRNKGNFPGRFSGRQFSNSRSEMNVSTLELGDSALYLCASSQKRAGIGGELFFGEGSRLTVL.